This T cell receptor beta chain is drawn from a study of blood T cell repertoires in COVID-19. The authors' processing: Nucleated cell counts were estimated from reference gene primer amplification. Profiled with immunoSEQ multiplex PCR; TCRdb holds only in-frame clones, not every one. V, J and clone size were drawn from that table, and D and trimming were deduced from the DNA. The sample contains 150,000 to 200,000 clones, just under 85% of which appear only once. Germline values: CDR1 MDHEN, CDR2 SYDVKM. V lost 7 bases to trimming and J lost 2 bases; unmatched junction nucleotides: 5. The CDR3 consists of 13 residues.

This TCR was recovered from an elderly woman with COVID-19, enrolled during active disease. This chain uses TRBV28 with TRBJ2-7; TRBD1 aligns across 7 bases. The material sequenced was peripheral blood. CDR3 coding DNA: TGTGCCAGCAACCGGGACAGCCCCTACGAGCAGTACTTC. It yields the protein CASNRDSPYEQYF.